These 29 T cell receptor beta chains share one sample of origin, sequenced in a study of cytomegalovirus exposure and HLA in healthy donors (dated by TCRdb to 2016 to 2017). The library was prepared using the immunoSEQ multiplex PCR assay. For the multiplex PCR, a mixture combining 60 forward primers for TCR Vbeta segments and 13 reverse primers for TCR Jbeta segments was used. In its TCRdb copy, this immuneACCESS table keeps in-frame sequences only and misses some clones. Where compared with another copy, unresolved V genes explain less than half of these, and the others have no known cause. The sample has more than 90,000 clones on record, under 85% of them singletons. 3% to 4% of the sample rests with the top ten. Sequencing used PBMCs. The source of these receptors is a woman in her 40s in good health and CMV-seronegative.

This clone was observed a handful of times. V usage is TRBV6-6 and J usage is TRBJ1-4; the match to TRBD1 covers 7 bases. The trim removed 2 bases at V and 7 bases at J, leaving 7 bases unmatched. The CDR3 totals 15 residues. Germline CDR1 is MNHNY and CDR2 is SVGAGI (reference sequence). The CDR3 DNA follows: TGTGCCAGCAGTTACATCCAGGGGGGAGGTGAAAAACTGTTTTTT. Its translation is CASSYIQGGGEKLFF.

The chain recombines TRBV7-8 with TRBJ2-7, with D perhaps matching TRBD2 (6 bases). CDR1 and CDR2 (germline): SGHVS, FQNEAQ. V was shortened by 1 base and J by 6 bases, with 22 bases between the two germline ends. The CDR3 loop spans 17 amino acids. The DNA of the CDR3 is TGTGCCAGCAGCTTAGTGGCTAGCGTCTCCCCATGGGGCGAGCAGTACTTC. Its protein is CASSLVASVSPWGEQYF.

V is TRBV2 and J is TRBJ2-1; D is uncertain. The CDR3 is 12 amino acids. Trimming removed 7 bases at V and 6 bases at J, with 10 bases between. CDR1 SNHLY and CDR2 FYNNEI come from the germline V gene. The CDR3 bases are TGTGCCAGCATTTGGCAGGTCAATGAGCAGTTCTTC. Encoded protein: CASIWQVNEQFF.

The rearrangement joins TRBV19 to TRBJ2-1; D not certain. This CDR3 region has 13 residues. The germline gives CDR1 LNHDA, CDR2 SQIVND (reference sequence). Trimming took 3 bases from V and 7 from J, leaving 10 bases between them. The CDR3 is CASSIILFNEQFF. CDR3 in DNA: TGTGCCAGTAGTATTATCCTCTTTAATGAGCAGTTCTTC.

This clone was recorded once. The rearrangement links TRBV10-3 to TRBJ2-5; a weak D match, TRBD2 (5 bases). V lost 2 bases, J lost 5 bases, and 9 bases lay in between. CDR3 length equals 13 residues. Per the germline V gene, CDR1 is ENHRY and CDR2 is SYGVKD. The CDR3, as DNA: TGTGCCATCAGTGAGCGACTATCGGAGACCCAGTACTTC. It encodes CAISERLSETQYF.

The chain recombines TRBV29-1 with TRBJ2-1; no reliable D call. With 1 base removed from V and 9 bases from J, the gap between germline ends came to 16 bases. Germline V gene data show CDR1 as SQVTM and CDR2 as ANQGSEA. The CDR3 runs 14 residues. The chain's CDR3 is CSVEAYASQAEQFF. The CDR3 coding sequence is TGCAGCGTTGAAGCGTACGCCTCCCAGGCTGAGCAGTTCTTC.

This chain uses TRBV15 with TRBJ1-1, with a weak D call TRBD1 (5 bases). Trimming stripped 5 bases from V and 6 bases from J, with 13 bases between. The CDR3 extends over 13 amino acids. The germline CDR1 and CDR2 sequences are LNHNV and YYDKDF (reference sequence). In DNA, the CDR3 is TGTGCCACCAGCCCCCTAAAGGGGTCTGAAGCTTTCTTT. Its protein product is CATSPLKGSEAFF.

This chain connects TRBV19 to TRBJ1-5; TRBD1 is a possible D gene (5 bases). This CDR3 contains 13 residues. Germline V gene sequence: CDR1 LNHDA, CDR2 SQIVND (reference sequence). V lost 1 base to trimming and J lost 7 bases, with 8 bases between them. CDR3 in DNA: TGTGCCAGTAGTATAGGTCAGGGCCAGCCCCAGCATTTT. Its translation: CASSIGQGQPQHF. Using reference TRBV19 and TRBJ1-5 for the parts outside the CDR3, the full variable domain is DGGITQSPKYLFRKEGQNVTLSCEQNLNHDAMYWYRQDPGQGLRLIYYSQIVNDFQKGDIAEGYSVSREKKESFPLTVTSAQKNPTAFYLCASSIGQGQPQHFGDGTRLSIL.

With regard to this clone: The junction differs from germline at one of its ends, possibly a read error. This chain joins TRBV28 and TRBJ2-2; perhaps TRBD1 as D (6 bases). Looked up from germline, CDR1 is MDHEN and CDR2 is SYDVKM. The CDR3 sequence is 13 residues long. The chain's CDR3 is CASTTGNAGELFF. Written as DNA, the CDR3 is TGTGCCAGCACTACAGGGAACGCCGGGGAGCTGTTTTTT.

The chain combines TRBV7-7 with TRBJ2-5, with D perhaps TRBD1 (5 bases). This CDR3 comprises 16 residues. From germline, CDR1 is SSHAT and CDR2 FNYEAQ (reference sequence). The germline V and J ends were trimmed by 5 bases and 1 base, with 17 bases remaining between them. The CDR3 coding sequence is TGTGCCAGCAGCAAAGTAGCCCAGGGCCTCCAAGAGACCCAGTACTTC. Translation: CASSKVAQGLQETQYF.

Here the CDR3 reads CASTSGTGVNEQFF. The CDR3 coding sequence is TGTGCCAGCACTTCCGGGACAGGGGTCAATGAGCAGTTCTTC. The V call is TRBV6-1, the J call TRBJ2-1; 10 bases fit TRBD1. Germline V lookup: CDR1 MNHNS, CDR2 SASEGT. V shed 7 bases and J 6 bases; nucleotides not matched to a gene: 6. CDR3 size: 14 residues.

V is TRBV28 and J is TRBJ1-2, with a possible D match to TRBD1 (6 bases). The CDR3 has 12 residues. CDR1 and CDR2 from the germline V gene are MDHEN and SYDVKM. V was cut by 10 bases and J by 0 bases, with 9 bases left in between. CDR3 DNA: TGTGCCAACTCAGGGGCTAACTATGGCTACACCTTC. Its translation is CANSGANYGYTF.

The chain couples TRBV4-3 to TRBJ1-5; the D is unclear. CDR3 length: 14 amino acids. V was shortened by 2 bases and J by 4 bases, with 9 bases between the two germline ends. The germline gives CDR1 LGHNA, CDR2 YSLEER. CDR3 in amino acids: CASSQSYGNQPQHF. CDR3 nucleotide sequence: TGCGCCAGCAGCCAAAGTTACGGGAATCAGCCCCAGCATTTT.

This chain uses TRBV9 with TRBJ1-1, with D possibly being TRBD1 (5 bases). The CDR3 runs to 17 residues. The V and J ends lost 0 bases and 3 bases respectively, with 18 bases between them. Germline CDR1 and CDR2: SGDLS and YYNGEE. CDR3 protein: CASSVAAGSYGDTEAFF. CDR3 DNA: TGTGCCAGCAGCGTAGCGGCAGGGTCTTATGGGGACACTGAAGCTTTCTTT.

V and J are TRBV19 and TRBJ2-2; tentatively, D is TRBD2 (5 bases). V lost 6 bases, J lost 1 base, and 12 bases lay in between. The CDR3 is made up of 15 amino acids. Germline assignment: CDR1 LNHDA and CDR2 SQIVND (reference sequence). CDR3 sequence (DNA): TGTGCCAGTAGCCTGAGAGGGATGAACACCGGGGAGCTGTTTTTT. Residues: CASSLRGMNTGELFF.

A few counts support this clone. The rearrangement uses TRBV2 and TRBJ1-2; D ambiguous. Looked up from germline, CDR1 is SNHLY and CDR2 is FYNNEI. The CDR3 is 11 amino acids. V lost 7 bases and J lost 8, with 11 bases in between. The chain's CDR3 is CASTRTRGYTF. The CDR3 nucleotides read TGTGCCAGCACGAGAACGAGGGGCTACACCTTC.

The J gene is TRBJ2-5, the V gene TRBV29-1; 9 bases map to TRBD2. The J call may be incorrect, as the DNA end agrees better with TRBJ2-7. The CDR3 has 13 residues. The germline gives CDR1 SQVTM, CDR2 ANQGSEA. The chain's CDR3 is CSVRREGLNEQYF. CDR3 nucleotide sequence: TGCAGCGTGAGGCGGGAGGGCCTCAACGAGCAGTACTTC.

The chain uses TRBV7-6 and TRBJ2-3, with TRBD2 identical over 11 bases. CDR3 length: 16 amino acids. The junction had 6 bases not matched to a gene; V was cut back by 5 bases and J by 2 bases. CDR1 and CDR2 (germline): SGHVS, FNYEAQ. The CDR3 DNA sequence: TGTGCCAGCAGCCTAGGGACTAGCGGATACACAGATACGCAGTATTTT. This translates into CASSLGTSGYTDTQYF.

This clone has just one count. The genes are TRBV25-1 and TRBJ1-3, with no clear D. Germline V lookup: CDR1 MGHDK, CDR2 SYGVNS. Trimming pared 0 bases from V and 0 bases from J, leaving 6 bases between. This CDR3 has 15 amino acids. CDR3 in DNA: TGTGCCAGCAGTGAATATAGGAGCTCTGGAAACACCATATATTTT. It translates to CASSEYRSSGNTIYF.

The chain combines TRBV10-3 with TRBJ1-2; TRBD1 matches 12 bases. Unmatched junction bases numbered 9, after V lost 5 bases and J lost 2 bases. CDR3 length equals 17 residues. Germline CDR1 ENHRY, CDR2 SYGVKD. CDR3: CAISLTGQGAANYGYTF. The CDR3 DNA reads as TGTGCCATCAGTCTGACGGGACAGGGGGCGGCGAACTATGGCTACACCTTC.

The chain recombines TRBV5-6 with TRBJ2-3; 14 positions agree with TRBD2. The CDR3 has 18 amino acids. The junction had 10 bases not matched to a gene; V was cut back by 4 bases and J by 3 bases. Per the germline V gene, CDR1 is SGHDT and CDR2 is YYEEEE. This chain's CDR3 is CASSLTSGRASATDTQYF. CDR3 DNA sequence: TGTGCCAGCAGCCTGACTAGCGGGAGGGCCTCTGCTACAGATACGCAGTATTTT.

The chain's CDR3 is CASSRRADNEQFF. The CDR3 DNA is TGTGCCAGCAGCCGGAGAGCTGACAATGAGCAGTTCTTC. The chain has TRBV7-3 and TRBJ2-1; D gene ambiguous. Trimming shortened V by 5 bases and J by 5 bases, and 10 bases separated the two germline ends. Germline CDR1 and CDR2: SGHTA and FQGTGA. The CDR3 has 13 residues.

The chain couples TRBV2 to TRBJ1-5; D may be TRBD1 (5 bases). V lost 4 bases and J 11 bases, leaving 12 bases between the germline ends. This CDR3 spans 12 amino acids. The germline V gene encodes CDR1 SNHLY and CDR2 FYNNEI. CDR3 amino acids: CASSVRGSTQHF. The CDR3 DNA is TGTGCCAGCAGTGTGCGGGGGTCGACCCAGCATTTT.

This chain links TRBV5-1 with TRBJ2-5; 12 nucleotides agree with TRBD2. The CDR3 has 17 amino acids. The trim removed 4 bases at V and 9 bases at J, leaving 16 bases unmatched. The germline CDR1 and CDR2 sequences are SGHRS and YFSETQ. CDR3 DNA: TGCGCCAGCAGCCCACCGCTAGCGGGAGGGGGGCTCCAGCCCCAGTACTTC. As protein: CASSPPLAGGGLQPQYF.

Only one count was recorded for this clone. This chain uses TRBV6-5 with TRBJ1-1; D might be TRBD1 (6 bases). The germline CDR1 and CDR2 sequences are MNHEY and SVGAGI. Trimming took off 1 base at V and 1 base at J, with 13 bases between the two ends. This CDR3 comprises 16 residues. The CDR3 region is CASSYLPGDPNTEAFF. CDR3 coding DNA: TGTGCCAGCAGTTACTTACCAGGGGACCCGAACACTGAAGCTTTCTTT.

V usage is TRBV13 and J usage is TRBJ2-1; D possibly corresponds to TRBD2 (5 bases). V was cut by 5 bases and J by 0 bases, with 17 bases left in between. The CDR3 extends over 17 amino acids. The V gene's germline CDR1 is PRHDT and CDR2 FYEKMQ (reference sequence). In nucleotides, the CDR3 is TGTGCCAGCAGCCGCAAACACTCCACTAGCTCCTACAATGAGCAGTTCTTC. This codes for CASSRKHSTSSYNEQFF.

Worth noting for this clone: The junction differs from germline at one of its ends, possibly a read error. The chain combines TRBV7-9 with TRBJ2-3, with 8 bases that match TRBD1. This CDR3 region has 17 residues. Germline CDR1 and CDR2: SEHNR and FQNEAQ (reference sequence). The CDR3 loop is CSSSLGRTGSSTDTQYF. Here the CDR3 DNA reads TGTTCCAGCAGCTTAGGGAGGACAGGGAGTAGCACAGATACGCAGTATTTT.

Relative to its sample, this clone is medium-sized. The genes are TRBV5-5 and TRBJ2-7, with D possibly being TRBD1 (5 bases). The germline V and J ends were trimmed by 0 bases and 4 bases, with 14 bases remaining between them. Germline values: CDR1 SGHKS, CDR2 YYEKEE (reference sequence). The CDR3 consists of 15 residues. CDR3 loop: CASSLVAGLSYEQYF. Written as DNA, the CDR3 is TGTGCCAGCAGCTTGGTAGCAGGGTTATCGTACGAGCAGTACTTC.

CDR3 in DNA: TGTGCCAGCAGTCCCCCGACTAGCGGGATCCACGAGCAGTACTTC. Translating it yields CASSPPTSGIHEQYF. The chain carries TRBV6-5 and TRBJ2-5; TRBD2 matches 11 bases. Near its end, the DNA agrees better with TRBJ2-7, so the J call may be wrong. This CDR3 is built from 15 residues. Germline CDR1 MNHEY, CDR2 SVGAGI.